These 22 T cell receptor beta chains were sequenced from one sample in a study of cytomegalovirus exposure and HLA in healthy donors. Produced via immunoSEQ multiplex PCR; TCRdb's table is partial and in-frame only. Seen here are around 160,000 clones, roughly 89% observed once, and the top ten hold around 2.7%. The specimen was PBMCs. The receptors shown here come from a young woman in good health and CMV-seropositive.

The rearrangement uses TRBV5-1 and TRBJ2-1, with TRBD2 identical over 9 bases. V lost 1 base, J lost 4 bases, and 3 bases stayed unmatched. Germline-derived CDR1 and CDR2 are SGHRS and YFSETQ. This CDR3 is built from 15 residues. The CDR3 DNA reads TGCGCCAGCAGCTTGAGCGGGGGGATTTACAATGAGCAGTTCTTC. This sequence encodes CASSLSGGIYNEQFF.

The chain employs TRBV28 and TRBJ1-4, with TRBD1 matching over 7 bases. V shed 5 bases, J shed 10 bases, and the junction held 10 bases outside the gene matches. Germline values: CDR1 MDHEN, CDR2 SYDVKM. The CDR3 length is 14 residues. Here the CDR3 DNA reads TGTGCCAGCAGTGTAACAGGGGATTCGGCAAAACTGTTTTTT. Its protein product is CASSVTGDSAKLFF.

This chain links TRBV2 with TRBJ1-1, with 7 bases matching TRBD1. The CDR3 extends over 15 amino acids. Germline loops: CDR1 SNHLY, CDR2 FYNNEI. With V trimmed by 2 bases and J by 1 base, 4 bases remained unmatched. CDR3 nucleotides: TGTGCCAGCAGTGAACCGGGACAGTCGAACACTGAAGCTTTCTTT. Translating it yields CASSEPGQSNTEAFF.

The V and J genes are TRBV28 and TRBJ2-1; D is unclear. Trimming shortened V by 5 bases and J by 10 bases, and 15 bases separated the two germline ends. Germline-derived CDR1 and CDR2 are MDHEN and SYDVKM. The CDR3 totals 13 residues. For the CDR3, the DNA is TGTGCCAGCAGTGGCGGCCGCGGCACAGAGCAGTTCTTC. As protein: CASSGGRGTEQFF.

The chain combines TRBV14 with TRBJ2-2, with a tentative D call TRBD2 (6 bases). Germline V lookup: CDR1 SGHDN, CDR2 FVKESK. The V gene lost 8 bases and the J gene lost 7 bases, with 23 bases spanning the gap. This CDR3 has 16 amino acids. Here the CDR3 DNA reads TGTGCCAGCTCGGAGAGGAGCGGGCCCCAGGGCGGGGAGCTGTTTTTT. Protein sequence: CASSERSGPQGGELFF.

CDR3 coding DNA: TGCAGTGCTAAGGGGACTGAAGCTTTCTTT. This encodes CSAKGTEAFF. This chain joins TRBV20-1 and TRBJ1-1, with a possible D match to TRBD1 (5 bases). The CDR3 sequence is 10 residues long. Germline V lookup: CDR1 DFQATT, CDR2 SNEGSKA (reference sequence). The germline V and J ends were trimmed by 4 bases and 5 bases, with 5 bases remaining between them.

The chain carries TRBV4-1 and TRBJ2-5, with TRBD2 matching 11 bases. Trimming removed 2 bases from V and 4 bases from J; junction bases left unmatched: 3. Germline V gene lookup returns CDR1 MGHRA and CDR2 YSYEKL. The CDR3 length is 15 residues. CDR3 amino acids: CASSQLGLAGETQYF. The CDR3 region has the DNA TGCGCCAGCAGCCAACTAGGACTAGCGGGAGAGACCCAGTACTTC.

V is TRBV4-2 and J is TRBJ2-7, with 10 bases identical to TRBD2. Per the germline V gene, CDR1 is LGHNA and CDR2 is YNFKEQ. Trimming took 1 base from V and 2 from J; bases not matched to a gene: 5. CDR3 length: 16 amino acids. The CDR3 sequence is CASSQVFSGGAYEQYF. The CDR3 region has the DNA TGTGCCAGCAGCCAAGTTTTCAGCGGGGGGGCCTACGAGCAGTACTTC.

V and J are TRBV27 and TRBJ2-1; TRBD2 matches at 8 bases. The CDR3 loop spans 16 amino acids. Germline lookup yields CDR1 MNHEY and CDR2 SMNVEV (reference sequence). J was trimmed by 1 base and V by 7 bases; bases with no gene match: 9. The CDR3: CASKGLAGRSYNEQFF. CDR3 DNA: TGTGCCAGCAAGGGTCTAGCGGGTCGATCCTACAATGAGCAGTTCTTC.

The chain uses TRBV6-6 and TRBJ1-2; TRBD1 matches at 9 bases. Germline V gives CDR1 MNHNY, CDR2 SVGAGI (reference sequence). The CDR3 contains 13 residues. J lost 5 bases, V lost 8 bases, and 6 bases had no gene match. Written as DNA, the CDR3 is TGTGCCAGCCACGACAGGGGGGGTTATGGCTACACCTTC. It translates to CASHDRGGYGYTF.

The V call is TRBV2, the J call TRBJ2-3; D is possibly TRBD2 (5 bases). This CDR3 has 15 amino acids. The V end was cut by 4 bases, the J end by 1 base, with 12 bases between. The germline gives CDR1 SNHLY, CDR2 FYNNEI. The CDR3: CASSVEGVGTDTQYF. The CDR3 DNA is TGTGCCAGCAGTGTAGAGGGCGTCGGCACAGATACGCAGTATTTT.

The J gene is TRBJ2-7, the V gene TRBV6-6; 9 nucleotides agree with TRBD1. The V and J ends lost 6 bases and 2 bases, in that order; junction bases with no gene match: 8. Germline assignment: CDR1 MNHNY and CDR2 SVGAGI (reference sequence). This CDR3 is built from 15 residues. The CDR3 nucleotides read TGTGCCAGCAGGGCCCGGGACAGGGCCCCCTACGAGCAGTACTTC. Translated: CASRARDRAPYEQYF.

This chain links TRBV28 with TRBJ2-5; D may be TRBD1 (7 bases). This CDR3 is built from 16 residues. Germline loops: CDR1 MDHEN, CDR2 SYDVKM. Trimming took 4 bases from V and 1 from J, leaving 16 bases between them. CDR3 nucleotide sequence: TGTGCCAGCAGTTCAACTAGCAGGGGGAGCCAAGAGACCCAGTACTTC. This codes for CASSSTSRGSQETQYF.

The CDR3 region is CASSLGPLTDTQYF. The DNA for the CDR3 is TGTGCCAGCAGCTTAGGGCCTTTAACAGATACGCAGTATTTT. This chain uses TRBV7-2 with TRBJ2-3, with no clear D. Trimming cost V 1 base and J 3 bases, with 8 bases left between them. Germline values: CDR1 SGHTA, CDR2 FQGNSA. The CDR3 covers 14 residues.

There are a few counts of this clone. V gene TRBV28 combines with J gene TRBJ1-5; maybe TRBD1 (6 bases). V lost 4 bases and J lost 12, with 13 bases in between. This CDR3 has 12 residues. Germline lookup yields CDR1 MDHEN and CDR2 SYDVKM. CDR3 sequence (DNA): TGTGCCAGCAGTTCACAGGGCCGAAACCAGCATTTT. Translating gives CASSSQGRNQHF.

This clone has a handful of counts. The J gene is TRBJ2-1, the V gene TRBV11-3, with TRBD2 matching 8 bases. Germline V gene data show CDR1 as SGHNT and CDR2 as YENEEA. CDR3 size: 13 residues. V trimming: 2 bases; J trimming: 12 bases; junction bases outside the gene matches: 6. The DNA of the CDR3 is TGTGCCAGCAGCTTAACGGGGACTAGTTGGCAGTTCTTC. The encoded protein is CASSLTGTSWQFF.

The chain is built from TRBV7-2 and TRBJ1-1; no clear D gene. V was pared by 6 bases and J by 1 base, with 9 bases between. This CDR3 comprises 13 residues. Per germline, CDR1 SGHTA and CDR2 FQGNSA. The CDR3: CASRGGPNTEAFF. CDR3 sequence (DNA): TGTGCCAGCAGGGGAGGCCCGAACACTGAAGCTTTCTTT.

The rearrangement uses TRBV11-2 and TRBJ2-7; D perhaps matches TRBD1 (6 bases). The ends were cut back, 0 bases at V and 0 bases at J, with 15 bases in the middle. The CDR3 covers 17 residues. Germline values: CDR1 SGHAT, CDR2 FQNNGV. The CDR3 bases are TGTGCCAGCAGCTTAGATAACGGACAGCTCCTCTCCTACGAGCAGTACTTC. This codes for CASSLDNGQLLSYEQYF.

The genes are TRBV30 and TRBJ2-3; TRBD2 matches 9 bases. The length of the CDR3 is 15 residues. V lost 2 bases, J lost 4 bases, and 7 bases stayed unmatched. Germline lookup yields CDR1 GTSNPN and CDR2 SVGIG (reference sequence). The CDR3 sequence is CAWSSAGGLADTQYF. As DNA, the CDR3 is TGTGCCTGGAGTTCGGCGGGGGGGCTGGCAGATACGCAGTATTTT.

The chain has TRBV4-1 and TRBJ2-5; D call uncertain. V was clipped by 0 bases and J by 5 bases, with 13 bases between them. Germline V gene lookup returns CDR1 MGHRA and CDR2 YSYEKL. The CDR3 runs 15 residues. The CDR3 here is CASSQDFGSVETQYF. The CDR3 DNA is TGCGCCAGCAGCCAAGATTTTGGAAGCGTCGAGACCCAGTACTTC.

The V and J genes are TRBV5-6 and TRBJ2-3; D unresolved. Germline CDR1 reads SGHDT; CDR2 reads YYEEEE. Trimming stripped 4 bases from V and 2 bases from J, with 5 bases between. The CDR3 spans 12 residues. CDR3 bases: TGTGCCAGCAGCACAACCACAGATACGCAGTATTTT. It is translated as CASSTTTDTQYF.

The rearrangement joins TRBV4-2 to TRBJ1-2; 8 nucleotides match TRBD1. Trimming at V came to 1 base and at J to 3 bases, leaving 10 bases not matched to a gene. CDR3 length: 17 residues. CDR1 and CDR2 (germline): LGHNA, YNFKEQ. CDR3 residues: CASSQGEGDRWDYGYTF. DNA of the CDR3: TGTGCCAGCAGCCAAGGGGAGGGGGACAGGTGGGACTATGGCTACACCTTC.